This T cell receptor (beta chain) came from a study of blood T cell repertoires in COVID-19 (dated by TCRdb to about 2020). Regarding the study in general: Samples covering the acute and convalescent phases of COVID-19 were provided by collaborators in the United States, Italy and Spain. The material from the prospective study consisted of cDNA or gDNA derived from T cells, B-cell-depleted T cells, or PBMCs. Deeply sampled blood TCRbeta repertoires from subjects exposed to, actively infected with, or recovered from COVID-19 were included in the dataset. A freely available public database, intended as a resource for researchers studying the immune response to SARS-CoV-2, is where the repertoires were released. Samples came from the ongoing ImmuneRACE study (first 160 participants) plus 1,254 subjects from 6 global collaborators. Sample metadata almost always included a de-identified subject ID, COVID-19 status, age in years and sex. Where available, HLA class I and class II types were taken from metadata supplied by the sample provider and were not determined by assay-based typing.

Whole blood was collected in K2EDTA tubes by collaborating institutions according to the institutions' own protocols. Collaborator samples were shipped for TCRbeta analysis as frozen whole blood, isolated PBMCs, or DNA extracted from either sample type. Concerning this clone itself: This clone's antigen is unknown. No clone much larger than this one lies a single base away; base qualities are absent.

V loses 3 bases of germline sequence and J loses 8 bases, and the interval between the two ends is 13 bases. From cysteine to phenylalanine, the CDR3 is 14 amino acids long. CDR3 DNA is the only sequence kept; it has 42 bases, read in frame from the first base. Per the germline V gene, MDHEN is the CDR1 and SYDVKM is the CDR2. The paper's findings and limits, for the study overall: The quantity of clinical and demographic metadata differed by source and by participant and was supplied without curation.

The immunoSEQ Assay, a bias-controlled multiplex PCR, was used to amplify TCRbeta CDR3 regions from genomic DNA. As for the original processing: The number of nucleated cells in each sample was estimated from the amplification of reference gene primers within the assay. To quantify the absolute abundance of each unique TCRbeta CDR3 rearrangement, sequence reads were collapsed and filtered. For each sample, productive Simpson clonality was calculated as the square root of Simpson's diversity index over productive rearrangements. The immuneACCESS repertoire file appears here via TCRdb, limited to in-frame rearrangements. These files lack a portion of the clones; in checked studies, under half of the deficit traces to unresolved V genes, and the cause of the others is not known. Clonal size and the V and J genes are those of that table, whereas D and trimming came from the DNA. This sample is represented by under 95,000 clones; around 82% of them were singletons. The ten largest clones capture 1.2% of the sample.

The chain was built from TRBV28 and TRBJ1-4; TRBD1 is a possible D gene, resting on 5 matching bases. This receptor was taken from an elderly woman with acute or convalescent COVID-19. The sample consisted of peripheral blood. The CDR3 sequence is CASSLGGVREKLFF. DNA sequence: TGTGCCAGCAGTTTGGGGGGGGTTCGGGAAAAACTGTTTTTT.